Shown below are 13 T cell receptor beta chains from a single sample sequenced in a study of vaccination and CD4 T cells after COVID-19. The Oncomine TCR Beta short-read assay sequenced DNA from cultured CD4+ T cells. TCRdb passed the PCR reads through MiXCR, listing each CDR3 protein once. The sample carries some 10,000 distinct CDR3 sequences, around two thirds recorded once. This sample's treatment: roughly 10-day PBMC culture with coronavirus spike peptide pools or control peptides (ViraFEST assay). Their antigens are not known. The sample taken for sequencing was CD4+ T cells from blood, cultured in vitro. Receptors originate from a human donor who had recovered from COVID-19.

This chain links TRBV30 with TRBJ1-2, with 10 bases matching TRBD1. Germline-derived CDR1 and CDR2 are GTSNPN and SVGIG (reference sequence). The CDR3 is made up of 15 amino acids. V gave up 6 bases and J gave up 1 base; unmatched junction bases: 8. This CDR3 is CACRQGAQGNYGYTF. CDR3 coding DNA: TGTGCCTGCAGACAGGGGGCGCAGGGTAACTATGGCTACACCTTC.

Written as DNA, the CDR3 is TGCAGTGCTCCCCGGAGCGGGGGGGCGGGTGAGCAGTACTTC. Encoded protein: CSAPRSGGAGEQYF. V usage is TRBV20-1 and J usage is TRBJ2-7; 10 nucleotides line up with TRBD2. From germline, CDR1 is DFQATT and CDR2 SNEGSKA (reference sequence). This CDR3 spans 14 amino acids. The junction had 11 bases not matched to a gene; V was cut back by 5 bases and J by 7 bases.

The chain couples TRBV11-2 to TRBJ2-3; 10 nucleotides match TRBD2. V shed 2 bases, J shed 5 bases, and the junction held 4 bases outside the gene matches. Germline loops: CDR1 SGHAT, CDR2 FQNNGV. The CDR3 length is 15 residues. CDR3 sequence (DNA): TGTGCCAGCAGCTTAAGCGGGGGGGCCAAAGATACGCAGTATTTT. Its translation: CASSLSGGAKDTQYF.

The chain recombines TRBV28 with TRBJ1-2; 7 bases agree with TRBD1. Losses at the gene ends were 7 bases for V and 3 bases for J; bases not matched to a gene: 8. The CDR3 is made up of 14 amino acids. Germline V gene data show CDR1 as MDHEN and CDR2 as SYDVKM. This CDR3 is CASNDNRGHYGYTF. The CDR3 DNA sequence: TGTGCCAGCAACGACAACAGGGGACACTATGGCTACACCTTC.

The genes are TRBV28 and TRBJ2-4; TRBD1 agrees at 9 bases. Trimming removed 6 bases from V and 6 bases from J; junction bases left unmatched: 9. The CDR3 has 15 residues. Germline values: CDR1 MDHEN, CDR2 SYDVKM. The CDR3 loop is CASRYTGGVGNIQYF. The CDR3, as DNA: TGTGCCAGCAGGTATACAGGGGGCGTGGGAAACATTCAGTACTTC.

The rearrangement uses TRBV27 and TRBJ2-3, with 9 bases aligning to TRBD2. J gave up 0 bases and V 7 bases, and 5 bases lay outside the gene matches. The CDR3 is made up of 15 amino acids. Germline V lookup: CDR1 MNHEY, CDR2 SMNVEV (reference sequence). CDR3 sequence reads: CASNVAGASTDTQYF. The CDR3 DNA reads as TGTGCCAGCAACGTAGCGGGGGCCAGCACAGATACGCAGTATTTT.

The table lists this clonotype with a few counts. V usage is TRBV30 and J usage is TRBJ1-6; D is unclear. Germline CDR1 reads GTSNPN; CDR2 reads SVGIG (reference sequence). This CDR3 spans 11 amino acids. Trimming removed 0 bases at V and 10 bases at J, with 4 bases between. The CDR3 loop reads CAWSVGSPLHF. The CDR3 coding sequence is TGTGCCTGGAGTGTGGGGTCACCCCTCCACTTT.

This chain uses TRBV10-2 with TRBJ1-2, with TRBD1 matching 7 bases. V shed 7 bases and J 8 bases; nucleotides not matched to a gene: 13. Germline V gives CDR1 WSHSY, CDR2 SAAADI. This CDR3 comprises 14 residues. CDR3 bases: TGCGCCAGCACCGCGAAAGAGGGGGCCGTAGGCTACACCTTC. Protein sequence: CASTAKEGAVGYTF.

The table lists this clonotype with a count of one. V and J are TRBV20-1 and TRBJ2-5, with D hard to call. Trimming removed 3 bases from V and 1 base from J, with 9 bases in between. Germline-derived CDR1 and CDR2 are DFQATT and SNEGSKA (reference sequence). The length of the CDR3 is 13 residues. The CDR3: CSARPIAQETQYF. The CDR3 nucleotides read TGCAGTGCTAGGCCAATAGCCCAAGAGACCCAGTACTTC.

This chain joins TRBV2 and TRBJ2-1, with D perhaps matching TRBD1 (6 bases). CDR1 SNHLY and CDR2 FYNNEI come from the germline V gene. The CDR3 spans 16 residues. Trimming left V 7 bases short and J 5 bases short, with 21 bases between. The chain's CDR3 is CASTKWDTTRDNEQFF. CDR3 in DNA: TGTGCCAGCACTAAATGGGACACTACGCGGGACAATGAGCAGTTCTTC.

This clonotype was recorded a few times. The chain couples TRBV20-1 to TRBJ2-3, with D possibly TRBD2 on 7 matching bases. With 0 bases removed from V and 1 base from J, the gap between germline ends came to 11 bases. In germline, CDR1 is DFQATT, CDR2 SNEGSKA (reference sequence). The CDR3 loop spans 15 amino acids. As DNA, the CDR3 is TGCAGTGCTAGAGACGGGGGGCCGGGCACAGATACGCAGTATTTT. Translation gives CSARDGGPGTDTQYF.

The gene calls are TRBV6-2 or TRBV6-3 and TRBJ1-1, with a possible D match to TRBD1 (5 bases). From germline, CDR1 is MNHEY and CDR2 SVGEGT. The V gene lost 2 bases and the J gene lost 4 bases, with 11 bases spanning the gap. CDR3 size: 14 residues. CDR3 nucleotides: TGTGCCAGCAGTTACGAGGGTGGGGGCACTGAAGCTTTCTTT. Residues: CASSYEGGGTEAFF.

The chain recombines TRBV20-1 with TRBJ2-2; 9 nucleotides align to TRBD2. The V and J ends lost 3 bases and 3 bases, in that order; junction bases with no gene match: 11. The CDR3 is 17 residues long. Germline CDR1 DFQATT, CDR2 SNEGSKA (reference sequence). CDR3 nucleotide sequence: TGCAGTGCTAGGATAGTAGCGGGAGCGGTGGACACCGGGGAGCTGTTTTTT. Its translation is CSARIVAGAVDTGELFF.